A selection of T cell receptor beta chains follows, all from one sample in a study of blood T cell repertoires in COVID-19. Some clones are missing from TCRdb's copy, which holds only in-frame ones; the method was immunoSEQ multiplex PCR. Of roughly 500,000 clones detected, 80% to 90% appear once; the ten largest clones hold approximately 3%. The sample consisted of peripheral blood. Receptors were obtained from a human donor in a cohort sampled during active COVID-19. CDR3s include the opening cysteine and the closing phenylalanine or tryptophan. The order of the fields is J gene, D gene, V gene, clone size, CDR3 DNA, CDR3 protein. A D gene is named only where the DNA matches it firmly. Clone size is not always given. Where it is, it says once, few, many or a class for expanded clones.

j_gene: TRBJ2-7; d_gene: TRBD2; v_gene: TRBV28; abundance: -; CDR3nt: TGTGCCAGCAATGGGGGAGGGCCCTACGAGCAGTACTTC; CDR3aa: CASNGGGPYEQYF
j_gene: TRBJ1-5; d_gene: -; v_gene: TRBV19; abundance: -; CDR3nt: TGTGCCAGTAGTTATTACCCGGGAGACAGAAGTCAGCCCCAGCATTTT; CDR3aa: CASSYYPGDRSQPQHF
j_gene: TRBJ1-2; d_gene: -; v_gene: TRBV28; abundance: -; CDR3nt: TGTGCCAGCAGTTTATATAGGTGGGCGCGGACTTATGGCTACACCTTC; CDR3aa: CASSLYRWARTYGYTF
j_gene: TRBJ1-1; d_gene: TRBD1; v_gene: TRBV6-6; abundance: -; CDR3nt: TGTGCCAGCAGCCGTCGCGACAGGGAGGCTGAAGCTTTCTTT; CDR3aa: CASSRRDREAEAFF
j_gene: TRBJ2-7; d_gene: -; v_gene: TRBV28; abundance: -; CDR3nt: TGTGCCAGCAGTCCGGGTCCAGTTCACACCTACGAGCAGTACTTC; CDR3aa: CASSPGPVHTYEQYF
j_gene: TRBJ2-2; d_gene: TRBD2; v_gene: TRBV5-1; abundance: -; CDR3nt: TGCGCCAGCAGCTGGCAGGCTAGCGGAAAGTGGAACACCGGGGAGCTGTTTTTT; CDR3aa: CASSWQASGKWNTGELFF
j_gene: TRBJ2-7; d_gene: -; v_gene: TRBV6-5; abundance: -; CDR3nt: TGTGCCAGCAGTTACTTTCAGGGGGGACCCTACGAGCAGTACTTC; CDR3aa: CASSYFQGGPYEQYF
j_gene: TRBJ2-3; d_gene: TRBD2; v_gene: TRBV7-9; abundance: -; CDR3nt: TGTGCCAGCAGCTTAGGGGCGGGAGGCGGAGATACGCAGTATTTT; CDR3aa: CASSLGAGGGDTQYF
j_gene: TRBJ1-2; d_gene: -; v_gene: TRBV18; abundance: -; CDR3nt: TGTGCCAGCTCAGCGGACAAGAACTATGGCTACACCTTC; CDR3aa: CASSADKNYGYTF
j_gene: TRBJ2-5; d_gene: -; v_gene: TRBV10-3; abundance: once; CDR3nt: TGTGCCATCAGTGAGACCAGGGAAGGGGAGACCCAGTACTTC; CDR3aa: CAISETREGETQYF
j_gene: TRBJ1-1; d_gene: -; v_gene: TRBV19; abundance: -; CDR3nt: TGTGCCAGTATACCAGGGAGGGGTTTGAACACTGAAGCTTTCTTT; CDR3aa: CASIPGRGLNTEAFF
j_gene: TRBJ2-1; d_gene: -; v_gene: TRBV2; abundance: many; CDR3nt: TGTGCCAGCAGCGTTCGAGATGAGCAGTTCTTC; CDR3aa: CASSVRDEQFF
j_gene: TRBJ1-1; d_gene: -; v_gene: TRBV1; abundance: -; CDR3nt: TGCACCAGCAGCCAAGATGAACGGACAGTGAACACTGAAGCTTTCTTT; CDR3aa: CTSSQDERTVNTEAFF
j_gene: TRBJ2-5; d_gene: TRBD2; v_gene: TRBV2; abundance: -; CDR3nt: TGTGCCAGCAGTGGACTAGCGGGAAGAGAGACCCAGTACTTC; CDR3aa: CASSGLAGRETQYF
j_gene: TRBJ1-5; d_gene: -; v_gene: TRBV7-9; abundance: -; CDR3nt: TGTGCCAGCAGCTTAAATGCCGCGGATCATTATCAGCCCCAGCATTTT; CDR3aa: CASSLNAADHYQPQHF
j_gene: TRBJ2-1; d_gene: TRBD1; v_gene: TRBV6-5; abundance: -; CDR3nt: TGTGCCAGCAGGCCCCGGGACAGTTCCTACAATGAGCAGTTCTTC; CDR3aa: CASRPRDSSYNEQFF
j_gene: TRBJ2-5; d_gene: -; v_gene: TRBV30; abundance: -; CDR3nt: TGTGCCTGGGGGAGTCAAGAGACCCAGTACTTC; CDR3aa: CAWGSQETQYF
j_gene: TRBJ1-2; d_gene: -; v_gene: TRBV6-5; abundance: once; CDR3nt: TGTGCCAGCAGTGACTCAGGGGCGGCTAAACGTTGGACCTTC; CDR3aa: CASSDSGAAKRWTF
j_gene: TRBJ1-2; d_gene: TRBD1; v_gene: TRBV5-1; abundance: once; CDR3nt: TGCGCCAGCAGCCCTTTCGACAGGGTTGCCTATGGCTACACCTTC; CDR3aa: CASSPFDRVAYGYTF
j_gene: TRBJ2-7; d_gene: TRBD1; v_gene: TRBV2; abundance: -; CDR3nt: TGTGCCAGCATCGTAAGGACAGGGAACTACGAGCAGTACTTC; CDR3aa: CASIVRTGNYEQYF
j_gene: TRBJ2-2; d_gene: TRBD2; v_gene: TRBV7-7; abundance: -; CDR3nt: TGTGCTAGCAGCTTACGGCTAGCGGGAGGGTCGAACACCGGGGAGCTGTTTTTT; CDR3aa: CASSLRLAGGSNTGELFF
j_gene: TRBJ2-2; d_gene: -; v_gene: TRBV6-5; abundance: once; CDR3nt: TGTGCCAGCAGTTACAAAACGACTAGTCCCGGGGAGCTGTTTTTT; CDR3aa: CASSYKTTSPGELFF
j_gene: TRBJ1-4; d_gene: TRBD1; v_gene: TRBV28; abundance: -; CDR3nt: TGTGCCAGCAGCCCAGGGGGAGGAACAACTAATGAAAAACTGTTTTTT; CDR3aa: CASSPGGGTTNEKLFF
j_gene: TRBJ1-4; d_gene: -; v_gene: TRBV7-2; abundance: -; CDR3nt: TGTGCCAGCCGACAGGACGGTAATGAAAAACTGTTTTTT; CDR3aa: CASRQDGNEKLFF
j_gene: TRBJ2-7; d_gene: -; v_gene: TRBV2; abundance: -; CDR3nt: TGTGCCAGCAGACCCCAGGGGGGCTACCCCTCCTACGAGCAGTACTTC; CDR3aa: CASRPQGGYPSYEQYF
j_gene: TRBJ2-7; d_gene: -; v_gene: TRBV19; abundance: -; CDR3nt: TGTGCCAGTAGTGACAGCTACGAGCAGTACTTC; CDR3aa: CASSDSYEQYF
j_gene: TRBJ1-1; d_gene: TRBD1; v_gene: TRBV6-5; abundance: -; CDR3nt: TGTGCCAGCAGTCGCGGACAGGGCCTACGTCTCGGCTTCTTT; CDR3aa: CASSRGQGLRLGFF
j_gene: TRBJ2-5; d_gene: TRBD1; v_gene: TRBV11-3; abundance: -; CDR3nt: TGTGCCAGCAGCCATACCAGGGGGCCGGAGACCCAGTACTTC; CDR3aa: CASSHTRGPETQYF
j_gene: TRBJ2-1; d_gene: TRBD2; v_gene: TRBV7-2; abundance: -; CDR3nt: TGTGCCAGCAGCCTAACGGGGCTAGCGGTAACAAATGAGCAGTTCTTC; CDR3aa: CASSLTGLAVTNEQFF
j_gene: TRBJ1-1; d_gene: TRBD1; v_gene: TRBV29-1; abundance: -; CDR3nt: TGCAGCGCTCGAAGGACAGGGGGGACTGAAGCTTTCTTT; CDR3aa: CSARRTGGTEAFF
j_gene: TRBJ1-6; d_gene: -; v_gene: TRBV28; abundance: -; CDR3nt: TGTGCCAGCAGTTCGCACCGCGATAATTCACCCCTCCACTTT; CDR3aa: CASSSHRDNSPLHF
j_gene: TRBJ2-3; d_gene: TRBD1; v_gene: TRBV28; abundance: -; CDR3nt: TGTGCCAGCAGTTCGACAGGGATAATAGATACGCAGTATTTT; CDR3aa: CASSSTGIIDTQYF
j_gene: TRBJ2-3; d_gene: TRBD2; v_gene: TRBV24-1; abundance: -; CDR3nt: TGTGCCACCAGTGGGGGGAGGGGAGCTAGCACAGATACGCAGTATTTT; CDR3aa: CATSGGRGASTDTQYF
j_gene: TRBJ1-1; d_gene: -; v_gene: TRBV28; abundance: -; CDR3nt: TGTGCCAGCACTCCTCCCAACAGGCGGATGATGAACACTGAAGCTTTCTTT; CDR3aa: CASTPPNRRMMNTEAFF
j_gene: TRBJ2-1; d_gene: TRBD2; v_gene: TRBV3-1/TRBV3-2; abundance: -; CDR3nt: TGTGCCAGCAGCAACCTAGCGGGAGGGCTCGACTACAATGAGCAGTTCTTC; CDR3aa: CASSNLAGGLDYNEQFF
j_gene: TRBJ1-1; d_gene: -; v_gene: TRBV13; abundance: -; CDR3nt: TGTGCCAGCAGCCTCAGAACAAAGACAAAGGTGAACACTGAAGCTTTCTTT; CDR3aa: CASSLRTKTKVNTEAFF
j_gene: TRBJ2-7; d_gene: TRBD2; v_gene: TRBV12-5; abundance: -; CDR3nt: TGTGCTAGTGGTTTGGTACTGGGAGGGAGACTTCCCTACGAGCAGTACTTC; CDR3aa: CASGLVLGGRLPYEQYF
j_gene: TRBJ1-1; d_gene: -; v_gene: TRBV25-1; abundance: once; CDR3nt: TGTGCCAGCAGTGCTGACAGGCCGAGGGACACTGAAGCTTTCTTT; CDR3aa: CASSADRPRDTEAFF
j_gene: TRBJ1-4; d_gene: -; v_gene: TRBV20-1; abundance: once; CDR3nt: TGCAGTGCTAGTGCTGGGCCCAAACTGTTTTTT; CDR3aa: CSASAGPKLFF
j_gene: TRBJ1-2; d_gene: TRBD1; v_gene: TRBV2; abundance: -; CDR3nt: TGTGCCAGCACGAAGGGACAGGGGTTCAGCGGCTACACCTTC; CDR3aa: CASTKGQGFSGYTF